This T cell receptor beta chain emerged from a study of blood T cells in healthy people across ages. This clonotype showed up just a few times. Primed by a sample-barcoded 5' primer and a J-beta primer mix, a second PCR proceeded for 7 to 11 cycles. TCRdb reanalysed the 5' RACE reads using MiXCR and keeps one entry per CDR3 protein. Of 1.5 million to 2 million distinct CDR3 sequences listed, roughly 27% are singletons. CDR3 length: 16 amino acids. J gave up 5 bases and V 7 bases, and 13 bases lay outside the gene matches. Germline CDR1 SGHRS, CDR2 YFSETQ. The TCR originated in a woman younger than 45 in good health. V gene TRBV5-1 combines with J gene TRBJ2-1; 9 positions agree with TRBD2. The sequencing input was blood. As DNA, the CDR3 is TGCGCCAGCCGCGGAGAGGCGGGAGGGCCAGACAATGAGCAGTTCTTC. Translating gives CASRGEAGGPDNEQFF.